The clone carrying this T cell receptor beta chain was observed a handful of times. Its matching antigen is unknown. The CDR3 loop spans 15 amino acids. Trimming removed 1 base at V and 4 bases at J, with 13 bases between. Looked up from germline, CDR1 is SEHNR and CDR2 is FQNEAQ (reference sequence). The data are from a study of siplizumab effects on memory and regulatory T cells. Study-wide results and caveats: Relative to controls at roughly 30%, mappable alloreactive CD4+ clones exhibited a mean Treg-derived proportion of approximately 70% with siplizumab. Alloreactive sequences tracing back to unstimulated CD4+ memory cells were significantly reduced by siplizumab.

Produced via immunoSEQ multiplex PCR; TCRdb's table is partial and in-frame only. The data show some 97,000 clones, 75% to 95% seen once. The TCR originated in a human donor in good health. Some clones in this sample may be carry-over from other donors' samples. This chain connects TRBV7-9 to TRBJ2-5; TRBD2 is a possible D gene (5 bases). The sample comprised CD4+ T cells sorted from blood. CDR3 sequence: CASSLVLAAVETQYF. The CDR3 DNA follows: TGTGCCAGCAGCTTAGTTCTGGCAGCGGTAGAGACCCAGTACTTC.